The source of this TCR beta chain is a study of beta chain features in type 1 diabetes. Findings and caveats of the study: People with Type 1 diabetes carried modestly yet significantly shorter TCRB CDR3s in all four CD4+ subsets.

As concerns this clone: Its antigen is not identified.

Every bit of the isolated RNA underwent reverse transcription, so sequencing read expressed TCRB transcripts. Profiling relied on immunoSEQ multiplex PCR, and the TCRdb table lists in-frame clones only, not all of them. The top ten hold approximately 0.018% of the sample, which has a few hundred thousand clones, roughly 14% seen once. Material for sequencing was naive CD4+ T cells from blood. The origin of this receptor is a man aged 30 to 45 with type 1 diabetes.

The CDR3 loop reads CASSGGTGQGPQHF. CDR3 in DNA: TGTGCCAGCAGTGGGGGGACAGGCCAAGGGCCCCAGCATTTT. The V and J genes are TRBV6-1 and TRBJ1-5; 8 bases agree with TRBD1. V lost 4 bases to trimming and J lost 9 bases; unmatched junction nucleotides: 8. The CDR3 covers 14 residues. CDR1 MNHNS and CDR2 SASEGT come from the germline V gene.